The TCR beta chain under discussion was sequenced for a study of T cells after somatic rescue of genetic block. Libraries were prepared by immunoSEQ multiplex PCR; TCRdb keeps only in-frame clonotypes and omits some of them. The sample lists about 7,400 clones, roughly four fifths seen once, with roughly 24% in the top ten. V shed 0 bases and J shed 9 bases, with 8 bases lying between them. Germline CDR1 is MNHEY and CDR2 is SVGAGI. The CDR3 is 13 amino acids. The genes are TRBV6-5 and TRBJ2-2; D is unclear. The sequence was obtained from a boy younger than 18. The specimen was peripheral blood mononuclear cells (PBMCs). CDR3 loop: CASSYSGGRELFF. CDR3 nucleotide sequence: TGTGCCAGCAGTTACTCAGGTGGCCGGGAGCTGTTTTTT.